The rows below give T cell receptor beta chains drawn from one sample of a study of cytomegalovirus exposure and HLA in healthy donors. TCRdb keeps only in-frame clones here, not all; method: immunoSEQ multiplex PCR. The sample gives tens of thousands of clones, 85% of which show up once; 3% is in the top ten. Input material: PBMCs. These receptors all stem from a man in his thirties or forties in good health and CMV-seronegative. Each CDR3 is given with its conserved first and last residue. D genes are given only for firm matches. Clone size is given for some rows only: seen once, a few or many times, or a class if the clone is expanded.

j_gene	v_gene	abundance	d_gene	CDR3aa	CDR3nt
TRBJ1-4	TRBV14	NA	NA	CASTPSPRGRFF	TGTGCCAGCACCCCATCCCCTAGAGGGCGGTTTTTT
TRBJ2-5	TRBV12-5	NA	NA	CASGAQNQETQYF	TGTGCTAGTGGTGCTCAGAACCAAGAGACCCAGTACTTC
TRBJ1-1	TRBV11-3	NA	NA	CASTMGGVNTEAFF	TGTGCCAGCACCATGGGGGGAGTGAACACTGAAGCTTTCTTT
TRBJ1-5	TRBV27	NA	NA	CASSLSWSSNQPQHF	TGTGCCAGCAGTTTATCCTGGAGTAGCAATCAGCCCCAGCATTTT
TRBJ1-4	TRBV4-1	NA	NA	CASSQGGSESEKLFF	TGCGCCAGCAGCCAAGGGGGCTCGGAGAGTGAAAAACTGTTTTTT
TRBJ1-2	TRBV5-1	NA	NA	CASSLDSGYTF	TGCGCCAGCAGCTTGGATAGTGGCTACACCTTC
TRBJ1-5	TRBV27	NA	NA	CASSLYGGSNQPQHF	TGTGCCAGCAGTTTATATGGAGGCAGCAATCAGCCCCAGCATTTT
TRBJ2-3	TRBV9	NA	NA	CASTPGLVGTDTQYF	TGTGCCAGCACCCCAGGGTTGGTAGGGACAGATACGCAGTATTTT
TRBJ1-1	TRBV27	NA	NA	CASSRTLNTEAFF	TGTGCCAGCAGCCGGACACTGAACACTGAAGCTTTCTTT
TRBJ2-5	TRBV5-4	NA	NA	CASSLITRGGMQETQYF	TGTGCCAGCAGTTTGATCACAAGGGGGGGGATGCAAGAGACCCAGTACTTC
TRBJ1-2	TRBV9	few	TRBD1	CASSGPGQSYGYTF	TGTGCCAGCAGCGGACCGGGACAGAGTTATGGCTACACCTTC
TRBJ1-5	TRBV4-1	NA	NA	CASSEFGDQPQHF	TGCGCCAGCAGTGAATTCGGAGATCAGCCCCAGCATTTT
TRBJ2-2	TRBV27	once	NA	CASSFIQGNTGELFF	TGTGCCAGCAGCTTCATACAGGGGAACACCGGGGAGCTGTTTTTT
TRBJ1-2	TRBV19	NA	NA	CASSILRGNYGYTF	TGTGCCAGTAGTATATTAAGGGGTAACTATGGCTACACCTTC
TRBJ1-5	TRBV27	NA	TRBD1	CASRPGQVNQPQHF	TGTGCCAGCAGACCTGGACAGGTAAATCAGCCCCAGCATTTT
TRBJ2-1	TRBV11-3	NA	TRBD2	CASSPTSGRYNEQFF	TGTGCCAGCAGCCCTACTAGCGGGAGGTACAATGAGCAGTTCTTC
TRBJ1-2	TRBV7-3	NA	NA	CASSLTLRGKTHGYTF	TGTGCCAGCAGCTTAACTCTAAGAGGGAAGACTCATGGCTACACCTTC
TRBJ2-2	TRBV7-3	once	TRBD2	CASSSGGRSGELFF	TGTGCCAGCAGCTCTGGCGGGAGGTCCGGGGAGCTGTTTTTT
TRBJ2-4	TRBV2	NA	NA	CASSSDYQALNIQYF	TGTGCCAGCAGTAGTGACTACCAGGCCCTAAACATTCAGTACTTC
TRBJ2-2	TRBV11-3	NA	TRBD2	CASSSNRLAGTGELFF	TGTGCCAGCAGCTCCAACAGACTAGCGGGGACCGGGGAGCTGTTTTTT
TRBJ2-3	TRBV27	NA	TRBD2	CASSVLAGGGTQYF	TGTGCCAGCTCGGTTCTAGCGGGGGGTGGTACGCAGTATTTT
TRBJ2-3	TRBV7-6	NA	NA	CASSLLKGVIPTDTQYF	TGTGCCAGCAGCTTATTGAAGGGGGTCATACCCACAGATACGCAGTATTTT
TRBJ2-3	TRBV5-4	NA	NA	CASSLGGAEGTDTQYF	TGTGCCAGCAGCTTGGGCGGGGCGGAGGGCACAGATACGCAGTATTTT
TRBJ2-7	TRBV7-8	NA	TRBD1	CASSLAGTGALNEQYF	TGTGCCAGCAGCTTAGCGGGGACAGGGGCCCTAAACGAGCAGTACTTC